The next 12 T cell receptor beta chains were all read from a single sample in a study of graft-versus-host responses after intestinal transplantation (TCRdb year 2021). Library method: the immunoSEQ multiplex PCR assay. Sourced from immuneACCESS, this table was stored by TCRdb with only in-frame sequences that have V and J called. A share of the clones is absent; for the studies checked, an unresolved V gene accounts for under half, and the remainder has no known explanation. The sample table shows about 89,000 clones, and about 93% are seen once. Roughly 2% of the sample is taken by the ten largest. Reading the label with the study, this specimen's time point is: cells obtained before transplantation from donor or recipient. The antigens for these receptors are not known. The input for sequencing was unstimulated CD8+ T cells sorted from spleen or lymph node cells, taken before intestinal transplant. The receptors were sampled from a human donor who received an intestinal transplant.

CDR3 in amino acids: CASSFGGDLETQYF. The CDR3 DNA follows: TGTGCCAGCAGTTTTGGGGGCGATCTGGAGACCCAGTACTTC. The chain joins TRBV27 to TRBJ2-5, with a weak D call TRBD1 (6 bases). Trimming pared 3 bases from V and 5 bases from J, leaving 13 bases between. Per the germline V gene, CDR1 is MNHEY and CDR2 is SMNVEV (reference sequence). The CDR3 loop spans 14 amino acids.

The rearrangement uses TRBV29-1 and TRBJ2-1; the match to TRBD2 covers 9 bases. Trimming took 4 bases from V and 6 from J; bases not matched to a gene: 7. Germline V CDR1 and CDR2: SQVTM, ANQGSEA. This CDR3 is built from 14 residues. The CDR3, as DNA: TGCAGCGTTGTGGTTGCGGGGGGGCCCAATGAGCAGTTCTTC. Its protein product is CSVVVAGGPNEQFF.

The gene calls are TRBV9 and TRBJ2-3, with 9 bases matching TRBD2. The CDR3 consists of 16 residues. V shed 0 bases, J shed 6 bases, and the junction held 8 bases outside the gene matches. Germline V gives CDR1 SGDLS, CDR2 YYNGEE. The CDR3 loop is CASSVGRGGETDTQYF. The CDR3 DNA reads TGTGCCAGCAGCGTAGGGCGCGGGGGGGAAACGGATACGCAGTATTTT.

As to this clone: At one of its ends the junction is not consistent with the germline gene, which may arise from a read error. The sample has other DNA sequences that encode this CDR3 too. This rearrangement joins TRBV4-3 to TRBJ1-2; possibly TRBD1 for D (6 bases). The CDR3 runs to 14 residues. CDR1 is LGHNA and CDR2 is YSLEER in the germline V gene. CDR3 coding DNA: TGCGCCAGTAGCCAACGTGACAGGTTGAATGGCTACACCTTC. Protein: CASSQRDRLNGYTF.

The V gene is TRBV12-5, the J gene TRBJ2-5; D unresolved. This CDR3 spans 13 amino acids. From germline, CDR1 is LGHNT and CDR2 FRNRAP. V lost 1 base and J 3 bases, leaving 6 bases between the germline ends. The DNA of the CDR3 is TGTGCTAGTGGTTTGGCCCTAGAAGAGACCCAGTACTTC. Translation gives CASGLALEETQYF.

The chain recombines TRBV4-3 with TRBJ2-1; tentative D call: TRBD2 (6 bases). Germline V lookup: CDR1 LGHNA, CDR2 YSLEER. The CDR3 length is 16 residues. V was trimmed by 0 bases and J by 0 bases, leaving 9 bases between them. The CDR3 bases are TGCGCCAGCAGCCAAGATAGGAGGGGCTCCTACAATGAGCAGTTCTTC. As protein: CASSQDRRGSYNEQFF.

The J gene is TRBJ1-2, the V gene TRBV29-1; a weak D match, TRBD1 (6 bases). CDR3 size: 13 residues. The germline V and J ends were trimmed by 2 bases and 5 bases, with 12 bases remaining between them. The germline V gene has CDR1 SQVTM and CDR2 ANQGSEA. The CDR3 DNA reads TGCAGCGTTGAATTTACAGGGAAGTATGGCTACACCTTC. This sequence encodes CSVEFTGKYGYTF.

The V call is TRBV5-1, the J call TRBJ1-1; D is uncertain. This CDR3 has 13 amino acids. V was pared by 3 bases and J by 5 bases, with 11 bases between. From germline, CDR1 is SGHRS and CDR2 YFSETQ. CDR3 coding DNA: TGCGCCAGCAGCTCCCGTCGGGGAACTGAAGCTTTCTTT. Amino acid sequence: CASSSRRGTEAFF. The full variable domain, with the rest looked up from reference TRBV5-1 and TRBJ1-1, is KAGVTQTPRYLIKTRGQQVTLSCSPISGHRSVSWYQQTPGQGLQFLFEYFSETQRNKGNFPGRFSGRQFSNSRSEMNVSTLELGDSALYLCASSSRRGTEAFFGQGTRLTVV.

The V call is TRBV9, the J call TRBJ2-1; tentative D call: TRBD1 (6 bases). V lost 5 bases and J lost 6, with 9 bases in between. CDR1 is SGDLS and CDR2 is YYNGEE in the germline V gene. There are 12 residues in the CDR3. CDR3 loop: CASRSDSNEQFF. CDR3 nucleotides: TGTGCCAGCAGATCGGACAGCAATGAGCAGTTCTTC.

Remarks on this clone: Relative to the germline gene, one junction end is altered; a read error may explain this. This sequence joins TRBV15 and TRBJ1-4; D call uncertain. Germline CDR1 is LNHNV and CDR2 is YYDKDF (reference sequence). The CDR3 loop spans 13 amino acids. The CDR3 loop is CATSRDRGQNLIF. For the CDR3, the DNA is TGTGCCACCAGCAGAGATCGCGGGCAGAACCTAATTTTT.

The V gene is TRBV14, the J gene TRBJ1-2; TRBD1 agrees at 9 bases. The CDR3 is made up of 16 amino acids. V shed 1 base and J 3 bases; nucleotides not matched to a gene: 6. CDR1 is SGHDN and CDR2 is FVKESK in the germline V gene. The CDR3 region has the DNA TGTGCCAGCAGCCAAGCTGAGACAGGGGGACACTATGGCTACACCTTC. Protein sequence: CASSQAETGGHYGYTF.

The chain is built from TRBV10-1 and TRBJ2-3; TRBD1 aligns across 10 bases. The V and J ends lost 2 bases and 3 bases, in that order; junction bases with no gene match: 5. CDR1 WNHNN and CDR2 SYGVQD come from the germline V gene (reference sequence). The CDR3 spans 16 residues. The CDR3 sequence: CASSEGRQGATDTQYF. CDR3 DNA: TGCGCCAGCAGTGAGGGTAGACAGGGGGCAACAGATACGCAGTATTTT.